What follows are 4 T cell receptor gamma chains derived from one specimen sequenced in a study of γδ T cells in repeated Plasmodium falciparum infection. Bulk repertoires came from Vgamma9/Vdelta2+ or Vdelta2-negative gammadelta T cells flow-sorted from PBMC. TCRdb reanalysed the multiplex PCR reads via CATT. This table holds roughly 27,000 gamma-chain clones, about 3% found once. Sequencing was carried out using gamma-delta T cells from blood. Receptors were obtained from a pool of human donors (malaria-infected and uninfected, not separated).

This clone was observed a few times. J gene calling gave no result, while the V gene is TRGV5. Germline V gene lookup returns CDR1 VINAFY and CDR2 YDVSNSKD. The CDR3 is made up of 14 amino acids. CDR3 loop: CATWDRGPYYKKLF. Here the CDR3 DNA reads TGTGCCACCTGGGACAGGGGGCCTTATTATAAGAAGCTCTTT.

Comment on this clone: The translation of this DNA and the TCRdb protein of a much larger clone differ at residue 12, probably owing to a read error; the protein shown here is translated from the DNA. In nucleotides, the CDR3 is TGTGCCTTGTGGGAGACCCAGGATTATTATAAGATACTCTTT. Translating gives CALWETQDYYKILF. J gene calling gave no result, while the V gene is TRGV9. Germline CDR1 is GITISATS and CDR2 is ISYDGTV (reference sequence). The CDR3 runs to 14 residues.

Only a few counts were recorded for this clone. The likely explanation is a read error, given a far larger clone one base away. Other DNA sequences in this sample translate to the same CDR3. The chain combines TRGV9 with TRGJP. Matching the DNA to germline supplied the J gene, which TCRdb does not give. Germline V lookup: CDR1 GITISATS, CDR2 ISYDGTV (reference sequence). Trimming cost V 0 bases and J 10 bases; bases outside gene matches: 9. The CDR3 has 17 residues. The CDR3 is CALWEVPLELGKKIKVF. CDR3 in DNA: TGTGCCTTGTGGGAGGTGCCGTTGGAATTGGGCAAAAAAATCAAGGTATTT.

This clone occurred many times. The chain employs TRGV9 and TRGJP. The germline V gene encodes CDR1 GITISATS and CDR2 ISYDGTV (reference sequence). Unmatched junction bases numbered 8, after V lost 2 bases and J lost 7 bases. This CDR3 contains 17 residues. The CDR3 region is CALWEAPGELGKKIKVF. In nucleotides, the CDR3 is TGTGCCTTGTGGGAGGCCCCAGGGGAGTTGGGCAAAAAAATCAAGGTATTT.